These 7 T cell receptor beta chains share one sample of origin, sequenced in a study of PD-1 blockade in mismatch repair-deficient tumors (dated by TCRdb to 2015 to 2018). Libraries were made using the immunoSEQ multiplex PCR assay. Here the immuneACCESS table is served through TCRdb, limited to in-frame sequences with V and J called. Missing clones are a known gap in these copies; in checked studies unresolved V genes cover under half, and the rest lacks a known reason. This sample holds 70,000 to 95,000 clones; approximately 80% were observed only once. The ten largest clonotypes hold less than 6.5% of the sample. Sequenced here: peripheral blood, sampled 44 weeks after starting pembrolizumab. Source of these receptors: an adult with mismatch repair-deficient cancer.

The rearrangement links TRBV28 to TRBJ1-2; D is uncertain. Looked up from germline, CDR1 is MDHEN and CDR2 is SYDVKM. Deletions cut 2 bases from V and 7 bases from J, with 17 bases between. The CDR3 covers 15 residues. This chain's CDR3 is CASSLMAAKRSGYTF. CDR3 bases: TGTGCCAGCAGTTTAATGGCAGCCAAGCGGTCTGGCTACACCTTC.

The CDR3 protein is CASRVTGGETEAFF. As DNA, the CDR3 is TGTGCCAGCAGGGTGACAGGGGGTGAGACTGAAGCTTTCTTT. This chain joins TRBV6-5 and TRBJ1-1; TRBD1 matches at 9 bases. V was pared by 6 bases and J by 5 bases, with 7 bases of the junction left unmatched. Per germline, CDR1 MNHEY and CDR2 SVGAGI. This CDR3 has 14 amino acids.

The gene calls are TRBV11-3 and TRBJ2-3, with D maybe TRBD2 (6 bases). Trimming removed 5 bases from V and 2 bases from J, with 11 bases in between. The CDR3 extends over 14 amino acids. Germline CDR1 SGHNT, CDR2 YENEEA. The CDR3 nucleotides are TGTGCCAGCAGCCGCGGGACTTACACAGATACGCAGTATTTT. Amino acids: CASSRGTYTDTQYF.

This clone was observed a few times. The chain has TRBV28 and TRBJ1-2, with TRBD1 as a possible D gene (6 bases). CDR1 MDHEN and CDR2 SYDVKM come from the germline V gene. This CDR3 is 13 amino acids long. Between the trimmed V and J ends, which lost 3 bases and 8 bases, there was a span of 13 bases. The CDR3: CASSFTGFGGYTF. CDR3 bases: TGTGCCAGCAGTTTTACAGGGTTCGGCGGCTACACCTTC.

There are a few counts of this clone. The chain has TRBV5-4 and TRBJ2-6; a weak D match, TRBD1 (5 bases). Deletions cut 4 bases from V and 0 bases from J, with 23 bases between. The CDR3 has 20 residues. Germline V lookup: CDR1 SGHNT, CDR2 YYREEE (reference sequence). The CDR3 bases are TGTGCCAGCAGCCCATCCGTTCTCGGACAAGCCAACTCTGGGGCCAACGTCCTGACTTTC. It translates to CASSPSVLGQANSGANVLTF.

This sequence joins TRBV7-3 and TRBJ1-1, with D unclear. The ends were cut back, 5 bases at V and 4 bases at J, with 14 bases in the middle. The V gene's germline CDR1 is SGHTA and CDR2 FQGTGA. CDR3 size: 14 residues. CDR3: CASSPQRGSTEAFF. CDR3 DNA: TGTGCCAGCAGCCCTCAGAGAGGATCCACTGAAGCTTTCTTT.

Concerning this clone itself: A junction boundary mismatches the germline segment, possibly from a read error. V is TRBV7-7 and J is TRBJ2-3; 12 bases fit TRBD1. The CDR3 runs 16 residues. Germline V gene data show CDR1 as SSHAT and CDR2 as FNYEAQ (reference sequence). The CDR3 is CASSSGTGGHTDTQYF. In DNA, the CDR3 is TGTGCTAGCAGCTCCGGGACAGGGGGCCACACAGATACGCAGTATTTT.